Listed here are 16 T cell receptor beta chains from one sample, sequenced in a study of regulatory T cells in long-lasting Graves disease. For TCR beta, libraries came from iRepertoire HTBI primers and Arm-PCR of CDR3 regions. Each CDR3 protein gets one entry after TCRdb re-called the multiplex PCR reads with MiXCR. In the table there are 530,000 or so distinct CDR3 sequences, approximately 15% of which are singletons. Time point reported: newly diagnosed GD, antithyroid drugs for less than 3 months. There was RNA extracted from PBMCs, and the TCR library was made from it. This sample was shared with a second study, whose subject was T cells in Graves' hyperthyroidism and ophthalmopathy.

The sample here was peripheral blood mononuclear cells (PBMCs), taken at new diagnosis, from a patient treated with antithyroid drugs. These receptors all stem from a man under 40 with Graves disease.

The sample holds many counts of this clonotype. The chain employs TRBV27 and TRBJ1-1; 8 bases map to TRBD1. This CDR3 has 15 residues. V gave up 4 bases and J gave up 3 bases; unmatched junction bases: 7. Germline assignment: CDR1 MNHEY and CDR2 SMNVEV (reference sequence). CDR3 nucleotides: TGTGCCAGCAGTTATAGGCAGGGGGCGTACACTGAAGCTTTCTTT. As protein: CASSYRQGAYTEAFF.

There are a few counts of this clonotype. The V gene is TRBV5-6, the J gene TRBJ2-7, with 7 nucleotides matching TRBD1. CDR1 is SGHDT, CDR2 YYEEEE, per germline. V shed 3 bases and J 3 bases; nucleotides not matched to a gene: 9. The length of the CDR3 is 15 residues. CDR3 sequence reads: CASSSDREGSYEQYF. DNA of the CDR3: TGTGCCAGCAGCTCAGACAGGGAAGGAAGCTACGAGCAGTACTTC.

This clonotype has just one count. A read error may produce the germline difference seen at one junction end. This sequence joins TRBV5-1 and TRBJ2-5, with D unresolved. The CDR3 covers 14 residues. Germline values: CDR1 SGHRS, CDR2 YFSETQ. The CDR3 DNA is TGCGCCGGCAGCTTGTTGGCGGAACAAGAGACCCAGTACTTC. Translation: CAGSLLAEQETQYF.

Ten or more counts support this clonotype. This rearrangement joins TRBV6-2 or TRBV6-3 to TRBJ1-2; D is uncertain. Germline lookup yields CDR1 MNHEY and CDR2 SVGEGT. This CDR3 region has 13 residues. The V end was cut by 5 bases, the J end by 0 bases, with 7 bases between. CDR3 coding DNA: TGTGCCAGCAGTGCGCAAACTAACTATGGCTACACCTTC. It translates to CASSAQTNYGYTF.

This clonotype was recorded at least ten times. The rearrangement joins TRBV6-5 to TRBJ2-3; D may be TRBD2 (5 bases). From germline, CDR1 is MNHEY and CDR2 SVGAGI. The CDR3 runs to 14 residues. Between the trimmed V and J ends, which lost 2 bases and 1 base, there was a span of 7 bases. CDR3 loop: CASSYLSGTDTQYF. In nucleotides, the CDR3 is TGTGCCAGCAGTTACCTTAGCGGCACAGATACGCAGTATTTT.

To note about this clonotype: A much larger clone lies a single base off, so this may be a read error. The rearrangement joins TRBV11-2 to TRBJ2-7; 13 bases align to TRBD2. From germline, CDR1 is SGHAT and CDR2 FQNNGV. This CDR3 is 21 amino acids long. J lost 0 bases, V lost 6 bases, and 20 bases had no gene match. In nucleotides, the CDR3 is TGTGCCAGCAGTCCCCTCTACCCCGGGACTAGCGGGAAAGCTAGCTCCTACGAGCAGTACTTC. Translated: CASSPLYPGTSGKASSYEQYF.

This clonotype was counted many times. The chain combines TRBV9 with TRBJ2-7; D unclear. Trimming took 0 bases from V and 4 from J, leaving 14 bases between them. This CDR3 has 15 residues. Germline CDR1 is SGDLS and CDR2 is YYNGEE. CDR3 amino acids: CASSVDLINDYEQYF. In nucleotides, the CDR3 is TGTGCCAGCAGCGTAGATCTAATCAACGATTACGAGCAGTACTTC.

About this clonotype: This may be a read error, as it is one base from a much larger clone. This chain links TRBV24-1 with TRBJ2-3; TRBD2 matches at 11 bases. The trim removed 1 base at V and 6 bases at J, leaving 8 bases unmatched. The CDR3 has 17 residues. Per the germline V gene, CDR1 is KGHDR and CDR2 is SFDVKD. For the CDR3, the DNA is TGTGCCACCAGTGATTTCGTACTAGCGGGAGTCGAGGATACGCAGTATTTT. It translates to CATSDFVLAGVEDTQYF.

The sample holds many counts of this clonotype. The chain uses TRBV6-1 and TRBJ1-3, with D uncertain. The length of the CDR3 is 15 residues. Trimming took off 4 bases at V and 1 base at J, with 11 bases between the two ends. Germline CDR1 is MNHNS and CDR2 is SASEGT. CDR3 in amino acids: CASSARRRSGNTIYF. Written as DNA, the CDR3 is TGTGCCAGCAGTGCAAGACGGCGGTCTGGAAACACCATATATTTT.

This clonotype was picked up many times. The rearrangement joins TRBV11-3 to TRBJ2-1; unclear D gene. V lost 5 bases and J lost 4, with 15 bases in between. CDR3 length: 15 amino acids. The germline V gene has CDR1 SGHNT and CDR2 YENEEA. The chain's CDR3 is CASSPHRALYNEQFF. DNA for the CDR3: TGTGCCAGCAGCCCCCACCGGGCCCTTTACAATGAGCAGTTCTTC.

In regard to this clonotype: This sequence may be a read error, since a much larger clone differs from it by one base. CDR3 sequence reads: CSAGKSGSYEQCF. The CDR3, as DNA: TGCAGTGCTGGAAAAAGCGGAAGCTACGAGCAGTGCTTC. This chain links TRBV20-1 with TRBJ2-7; perhaps TRBD2 as D (5 bases). The CDR3 runs 13 residues. Looked up from germline, CDR1 is DFQATT and CDR2 is SNEGSKA (reference sequence).

This clonotype was seen only a few times. The V call is TRBV30, the J call TRBJ2-1; 9 bases are shared with TRBD2. CDR1 and CDR2 from the germline V gene are GTSNPN and SVGIG (reference sequence). The CDR3 consists of 14 residues. With 2 bases clipped from V and 10 bases from J, the junction kept 9 bases outside the gene matches. CDR3 DNA: TGTGCCTGGAGTTTGGCGGGAGGGCCAGGGGAGCAGTTCTTC. It specifies CAWSLAGGPGEQFF.

This chain uses TRBV6-2 or TRBV6-3 with TRBJ2-3, with no clear D. V shed 11 bases and J shed 0 bases, with 15 bases lying between them. CDR3 length: 14 residues. Germline-derived CDR1 and CDR2 are MNHEY and SVGEGT. The CDR3 is CAGTLSLSTDTQYF. The CDR3 region has the DNA TGTGCCGGCACACTATCCCTGAGCACAGATACGCAGTATTTT.

This clonotype was recorded many times. The chain carries TRBV12-5 and TRBJ2-1; 7 nucleotides align to TRBD1. V gave up 4 bases and J gave up 13 bases; unmatched junction bases: 13. CDR1 and CDR2 from the germline V gene are LGHNT and FRNRAP. The CDR3 loop spans 14 amino acids. The CDR3 DNA sequence: TGTGCTAGTGGTTATCCCAACAGGGGAGTACAACAGTTCTTC. Translation: CASGYPNRGVQQFF. Variable domain in full (rest from reference TRBV12-5 and TRBJ2-1): DARVTQTPRHKVTEMGQEVTMRCQPILGHNTVFWYRQTMMQGLELLAYFRNRAPLDDSGMPKDRFSAEMPDATLATLKIQPSEPRDSAVYFCASGYPNRGVQQFFGPGTRLTVL.

Of note for this clonotype: Given a much more abundant clone one base away, this may be a read error. The chain joins TRBV12-3 or TRBV12-4 to TRBJ2-1; D might be TRBD1 (6 bases). The CDR3 is made up of 14 amino acids. CDR3 in amino acids: CASGSSLWDNAQFF. Here the CDR3 DNA reads TGTGCCAGCGGCAGTAGCTTGTGGGACAATGCGCAGTTCTTC.

This clonotype appeared many times. V and J are TRBV27 and TRBJ1-4; no firm D call. Germline loops: CDR1 MNHEY, CDR2 SMNVEV (reference sequence). Deletions cut 5 bases from V and 8 bases from J, with 9 bases between. The CDR3 is 12 residues long. In DNA form, the CDR3 reads TGTGCCAGCAGTGCTTTGGGGGAAAAACTGTTTTTT. As protein: CASSALGEKLFF. Full variable domain (rest looked up from reference TRBV27 and TRBJ1-4): EAQVTQNPRYLITVTGKKLTVTCSQNMNHEYMSWYRQDPGLGLRQIYYSMNVEVTDKGDVPEGYKVSRKEKRNFPLILESPSPNQTSLYFCASSALGEKLFFGSGTQLSVL.